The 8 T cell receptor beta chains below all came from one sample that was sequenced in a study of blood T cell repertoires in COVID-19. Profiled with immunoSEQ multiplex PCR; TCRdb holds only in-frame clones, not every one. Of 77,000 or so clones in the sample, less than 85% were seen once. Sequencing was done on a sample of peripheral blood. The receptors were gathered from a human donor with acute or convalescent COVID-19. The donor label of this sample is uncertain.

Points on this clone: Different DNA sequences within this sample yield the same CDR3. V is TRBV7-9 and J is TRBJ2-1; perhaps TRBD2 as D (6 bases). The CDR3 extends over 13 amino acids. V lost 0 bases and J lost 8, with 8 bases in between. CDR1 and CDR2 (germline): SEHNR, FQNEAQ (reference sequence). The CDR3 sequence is CASSLAGGDEQFF. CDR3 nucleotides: TGTGCCAGCAGCTTAGCGGGGGGTGATGAGCAGTTCTTC. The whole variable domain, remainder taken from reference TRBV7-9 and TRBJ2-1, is DTGVSQNPRHKITKRGQNVTFRCDPISEHNRLYWYRQTLGQGPEFLTYFQNEAQLEKSRLLSDRFSAERPKGSFSTLEIQRTEQGDSAMYLCASSLAGGDEQFFGPGTRLTVL.

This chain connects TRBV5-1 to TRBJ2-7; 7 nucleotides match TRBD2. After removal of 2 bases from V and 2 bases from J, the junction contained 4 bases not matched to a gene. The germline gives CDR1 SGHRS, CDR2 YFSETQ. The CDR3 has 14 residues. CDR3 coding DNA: TGCGCCAGCAGCTTCGGCGGGAGTGCCTACGAGCAGTACTTC. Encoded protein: CASSFGGSAYEQYF.

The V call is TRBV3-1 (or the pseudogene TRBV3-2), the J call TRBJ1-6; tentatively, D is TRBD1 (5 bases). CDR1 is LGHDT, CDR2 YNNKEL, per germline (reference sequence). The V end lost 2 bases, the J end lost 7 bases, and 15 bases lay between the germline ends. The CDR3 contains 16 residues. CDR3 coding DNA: TGTGCCAGCAGCCAACCGGGACTCGGGGGGAATTCACCCCTCCACTTT. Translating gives CASSQPGLGGNSPLHF.

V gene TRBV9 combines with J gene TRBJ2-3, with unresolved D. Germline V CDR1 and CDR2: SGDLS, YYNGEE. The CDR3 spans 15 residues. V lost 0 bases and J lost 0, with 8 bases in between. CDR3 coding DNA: TGTGCCAGCAGCGTAGAGCCCCGAAGCACAGATACGCAGTATTTT. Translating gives CASSVEPRSTDTQYF.

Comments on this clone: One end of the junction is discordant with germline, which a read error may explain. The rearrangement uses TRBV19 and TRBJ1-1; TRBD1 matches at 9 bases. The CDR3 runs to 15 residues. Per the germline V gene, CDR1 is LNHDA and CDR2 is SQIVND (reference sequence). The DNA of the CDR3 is TGTGCCAGTAGCATAGGGGGGACAGGGAGAACTGAAGCTTTCTTT. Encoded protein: CASSIGGTGRTEAFF.

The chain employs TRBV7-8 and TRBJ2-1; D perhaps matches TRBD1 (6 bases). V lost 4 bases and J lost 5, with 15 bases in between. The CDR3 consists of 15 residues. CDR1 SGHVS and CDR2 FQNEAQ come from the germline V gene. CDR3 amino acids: CASSSLRQVHNEQFF. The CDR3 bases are TGTGCCAGCAGCTCGCTGAGACAGGTCCACAATGAGCAGTTCTTC.

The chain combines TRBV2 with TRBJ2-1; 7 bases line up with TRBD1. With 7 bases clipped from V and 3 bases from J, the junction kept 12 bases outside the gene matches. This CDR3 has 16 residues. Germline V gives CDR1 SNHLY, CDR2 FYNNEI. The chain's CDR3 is CASKRPTGSFYNEQFF. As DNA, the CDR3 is TGTGCCAGCAAAAGGCCGACAGGGTCTTTCTACAATGAGCAGTTCTTC.

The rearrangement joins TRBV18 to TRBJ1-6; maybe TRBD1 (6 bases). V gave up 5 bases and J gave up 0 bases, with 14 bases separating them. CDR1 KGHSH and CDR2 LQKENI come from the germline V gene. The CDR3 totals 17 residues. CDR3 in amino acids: CASSVIDRSSYNSPLHF. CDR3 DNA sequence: TGTGCCAGCTCAGTAATCGACAGGAGCTCCTATAATTCACCCCTCCACTTT.